The clone carrying this TCR beta chain has a handful of counts. Its antigen is unidentified. The CDR3 has 15 residues. Germline values: CDR1 SEHNR, CDR2 FQNEAQ (reference sequence). The V end lost 3 bases, the J end lost 3 bases, and 12 bases lay between the germline ends. This record comes from a study of T-cell memory formation after mild COVID-19. Findings and caveats of the study: Several responding clones turned up in pre-infection memory, indicating that cross-reactive memory may have taken part. CM and EM subsets held most contracting CD4+ clones; EMRA held CD8+ ones.

The authors produced TCR alpha and TCR beta cDNA libraries with sample barcodes and UMIs by 5'RACE using constant-segment primers. One entry per CDR3 protein, called by TCRdb with MiXCR from the 5' RACE reads. The data show just under 550,000 distinct CDR3 sequences, just over 20% seen once. This sequence joins TRBV7-9 and TRBJ2-1; the D is unclear. The sequence derives from an adult woman who had mild COVID-19 (a few samples of this study predate the infection). Cell type and time point are not known. The sample comprised PBMCs or a T cell subset sorted from them (not recorded which). As DNA, the CDR3 is TGTGCCAGCAGCTTCCCCGAGGAGAGCTACAATGAGCAGTTCTTC. This gives the protein CASSFPEESYNEQFF.